A selection of T cell receptor beta chains follows, all from one sample in a study of blood T cell repertoires in COVID-19. TCRdb's copy holds only in-frame clones and misses some; the assay was immunoSEQ multiplex PCR. Of about 160,000 clones listed, 93% are singletons. Sequencing was done on a sample of peripheral blood. All receptors come from a woman in her sixties with COVID-19, enrolled during active disease. Both conserved end residues are part of each CDR3. A D gene is named only where the DNA matches it firmly. Size is stated for part of the rows, as once, few or many counts, or as a class when the clone is expanded.

V	D	J	size	DNA	CDR3
TRBV7-2	NA	TRBJ1-5	once	TGTGCCAGCAGCTTAGATCCGGGACACGACCAGCCCCAGCATTTT	CASSLDPGHDQPQHF
TRBV19	TRBD1	TRBJ2-3	NA	TGTGCCAGTACCCCAGACAGGGACAGGGGCACAGATACGCAGTATTTT	CASTPDRDRGTDTQYF
TRBV6-2/TRBV6-3	TRBD2	TRBJ2-7	NA	TGTGCCAGCAGTTACTCGACTAGCGGGGGCTACGAGCAGTACTTC	CASSYSTSGGYEQYF
TRBV13	TRBD1	TRBJ2-7	NA	TGTGCCAGCAGCCACCGGGACAGGGCGTTAGACGAGCAGTACTTC	CASSHRDRALDEQYF
TRBV9	NA	TRBJ1-5	NA	TGTGCCAGCAGCGTAGGTGATGAGGGACAGCCCCAGCATTTT	CASSVGDEGQPQHF
TRBV30	NA	TRBJ1-2	NA	TGTGCCTGGAGTCCCTCCGATCAGTATGGCTACACCTTC	CAWSPSDQYGYTF
TRBV27	NA	TRBJ2-7	many	TGTGCCAGCAGTTTAGCGTCAGGGTACGACGAGCAGTACTTC	CASSLASGYDEQYF
TRBV29-1	TRBD1	TRBJ1-1	once	TGCAGTGAGGGGGCACCCAACACTGAAGCTTTCTTT	CSEGAPNTEAFF
TRBV6-5	NA	TRBJ1-5	NA	TGTGCCAGCAGTTATTCGATTCCGGGGAGGGGTCAGCCCCAGCATTTT	CASSYSIPGRGQPQHF
TRBV5-5	NA	TRBJ1-2	NA	TGTGCCAGCAGCTTACAGGGTTCAATTAGCTATGGCTACACCTTC	CASSLQGSISYGYTF
TRBV6-5	TRBD1	TRBJ1-2	NA	TGTGCCAGCAGAATAAGACAGGGGCCGAACTATGGCTACACCTTC	CASRIRQGPNYGYTF
TRBV4-3	NA	TRBJ2-6	NA	TGCGCCAGCAGCCAAGACCGAAGGGGGTCTGGGGCCAACGTCCTGACTTTC	CASSQDRRGSGANVLTF
TRBV5-1	NA	TRBJ1-5	NA	TGCGCCAGCAGCTTGGCAGGGGTCGGTCAGCCCCAGCATTTT	CASSLAGVGQPQHF
TRBV6-2/TRBV6-3	NA	TRBJ1-2	NA	TGTGCCAGCAGTTACTCCGCCAGGGTGTTCTATGGCTACACCTTC	CASSYSARVFYGYTF
TRBV19	NA	TRBJ2-2	NA	TGTGCCAGTAGTGGCTCCCACAGGCAACTTACCGGGGAGCTGTTTTTT	CASSGSHRQLTGELFF
TRBV5-1	NA	TRBJ1-1	NA	TGCGCCAGTACCATCGCGGGCCCGAACACTGAAGCTTTCTTT	CASTIAGPNTEAFF
TRBV7-6	TRBD1	TRBJ1-1	NA	TGTGCCAGCAGCTTACCCTCATACGCGGGACAGCAGAACACTGAAGCTTTCTTT	CASSLPSYAGQQNTEAFF
TRBV7-3	NA	TRBJ1-5	NA	TGTGCCAGCAGCCGGGATCAGAACCAGCCCCAGCATTTT	CASSRDQNQPQHF
TRBV7-6	TRBD1	TRBJ1-5	NA	TGTGCCAGCAGCTTAGCAGGGGGCTGGGGCAATCAGCCCCAGCATTTT	CASSLAGGWGNQPQHF
TRBV27	NA	TRBJ1-1	NA	TGTGCCAGCAGGTCAGGGGATTTGACGGTTGAAGCTTTCTTT	CASRSGDLTVEAFF